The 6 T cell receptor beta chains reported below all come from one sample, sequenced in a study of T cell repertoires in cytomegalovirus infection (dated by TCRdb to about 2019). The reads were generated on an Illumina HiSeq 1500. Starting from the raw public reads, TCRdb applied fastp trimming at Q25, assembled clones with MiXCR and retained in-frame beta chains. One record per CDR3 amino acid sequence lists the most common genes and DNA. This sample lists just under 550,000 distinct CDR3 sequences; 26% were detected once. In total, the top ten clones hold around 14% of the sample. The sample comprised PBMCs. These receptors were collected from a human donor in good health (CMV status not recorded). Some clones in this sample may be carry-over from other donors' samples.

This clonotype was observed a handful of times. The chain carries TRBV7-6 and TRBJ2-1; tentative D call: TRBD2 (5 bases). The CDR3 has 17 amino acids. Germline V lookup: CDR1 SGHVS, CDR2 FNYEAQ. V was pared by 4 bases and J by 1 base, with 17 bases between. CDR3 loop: CASSSPRTGSSYNEQFF. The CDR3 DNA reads TGTGCCAGCAGCTCCCCCCGGACGGGGAGTTCCTACAATGAGCAGTTCTTC.

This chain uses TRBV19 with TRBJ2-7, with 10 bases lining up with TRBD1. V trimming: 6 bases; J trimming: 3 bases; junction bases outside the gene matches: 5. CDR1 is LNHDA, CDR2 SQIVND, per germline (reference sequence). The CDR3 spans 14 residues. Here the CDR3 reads CASRSGQGHYEQYV. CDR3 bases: TGTGCCAGTAGATCGGGACAGGGGCACTACGAGCAGTACGTC.

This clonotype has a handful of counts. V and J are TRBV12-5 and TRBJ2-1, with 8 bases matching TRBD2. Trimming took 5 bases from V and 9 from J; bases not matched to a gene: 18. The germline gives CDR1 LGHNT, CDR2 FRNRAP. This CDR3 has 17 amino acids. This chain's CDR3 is CASGPPPIGTSSPEQFF. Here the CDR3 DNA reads TGTGCTAGTGGTCCCCCGCCCATCGGGACTAGTTCCCCTGAGCAGTTCTTC.

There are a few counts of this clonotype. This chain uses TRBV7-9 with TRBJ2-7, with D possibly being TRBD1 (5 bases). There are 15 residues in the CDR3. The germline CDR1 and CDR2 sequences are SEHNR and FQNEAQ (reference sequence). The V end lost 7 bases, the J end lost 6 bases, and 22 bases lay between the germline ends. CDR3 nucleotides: TGTGCCAGCACCCCCTCAGGGCTCTACTTCGCCGAGCAGTACGTC. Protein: CASTPSGLYFAEQYV.

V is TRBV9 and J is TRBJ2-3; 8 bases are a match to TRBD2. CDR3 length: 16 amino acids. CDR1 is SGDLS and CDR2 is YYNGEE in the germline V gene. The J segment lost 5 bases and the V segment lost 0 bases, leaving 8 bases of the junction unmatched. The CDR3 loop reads CASSVGEREIGDTQYF. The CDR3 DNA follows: TGTGCCAGCAGCGTAGGCGAGCGGGAGATCGGAGATACGCAGTATTTT.

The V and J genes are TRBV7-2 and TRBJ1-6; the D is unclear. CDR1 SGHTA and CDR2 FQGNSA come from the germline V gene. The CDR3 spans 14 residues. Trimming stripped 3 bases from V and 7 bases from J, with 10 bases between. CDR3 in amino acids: CASSFQVKNSPLHF. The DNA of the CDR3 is TGTGCCAGCAGCTTCCAGGTTAAAAATTCACCCCTCCACTTT.